The 18 T cell receptor beta chains below were found in one sample sequenced in a study of blood T cell repertoires in COVID-19. Sequenced by immunoSEQ multiplex PCR; TCRdb stores in-frame clones only, minus some. The sample lists 60,000 to 95,000 clones; 91% were seen once. Sequencing was done on a sample of peripheral blood. The receptors shown here come from a human donor in a cohort sampled during active COVID-19.

The rearrangement links TRBV6-5 to TRBJ1-3; perhaps TRBD1 as D (5 bases). The germline CDR1 and CDR2 sequences are MNHEY and SVGAGI. The length of the CDR3 is 13 residues. V gave up 6 bases and J gave up 7 bases, with 13 bases separating them. The CDR3 DNA reads as TGTGCCAGCAGCCTCAGGGCATACAACACCATATATTTT. Its translation: CASSLRAYNTIYF.

J is TRBJ2-4 and V is TRBV9; possibly TRBD1 for D (5 bases). Trimming removed 4 bases from V and 3 bases from J, with 11 bases in between. CDR1 and CDR2 (germline): SGDLS, YYNGEE. The CDR3 extends over 14 amino acids. CDR3 nucleotide sequence: TGTGCCAGCAGCCCCAGGGTCGGCAAAAACATTCAGTACTTC. This sequence encodes CASSPRVGKNIQYF.

This chain uses TRBV12-5 with TRBJ1-5; D call uncertain. CDR3 size: 15 residues. Germline values: CDR1 LGHNT, CDR2 FRNRAP. V was cut by 1 base and J by 4 bases, with 11 bases left in between. As DNA, the CDR3 is TGTGCTAGTGGTTTGGGAGGGAGGGAGAATCAGCCCCAGCATTTT. As protein: CASGLGGRENQPQHF.

In its sample, this clone was seen once. The chain recombines TRBV10-3 with TRBJ1-1, with TRBD1 matching 8 bases. In germline, CDR1 is ENHRY, CDR2 SYGVKD. The CDR3 loop spans 14 amino acids. V trimming: 6 bases; J trimming: 4 bases; junction bases outside the gene matches: 7. DNA of the CDR3: TGTGCCATCAGCGCTACAGGGGGAAGCACTGAAGCTTTCTTT. This gives the protein CAISATGGSTEAFF.

This chain uses TRBV5-1 with TRBJ1-4, with D tentatively TRBD1 (6 bases). V lost 4 bases, J lost 4 bases, and 11 bases lay in between. The length of the CDR3 is 14 residues. Germline loops: CDR1 SGHRS, CDR2 YFSETQ. The CDR3 DNA follows: TGCGCCAGCAGCGGAACAGGGTTTAATGAAAAACTGTTTTTT. Translation: CASSGTGFNEKLFF. The full variable domain, in which reference TRBV5-1 and TRBJ1-4 provide the parts outside the CDR3, is KAGVTQTPRYLIKTRGQQVTLSCSPISGHRSVSWYQQTPGQGLQFLFEYFSETQRNKGNFPGRFSGRQFSNSRSEMNVSTLELGDSALYLCASSGTGFNEKLFFGSGTQLSVL.

V is TRBV4-1 and J is TRBJ1-1; D remains unclear. The CDR3 loop spans 15 amino acids. Trimming stripped 4 bases from V and 0 bases from J, with 12 bases between. Germline CDR1 and CDR2: MGHRA and YSYEKL. CDR3 loop: CASSPTHSLNTEAFF. The DNA for the CDR3 is TGCGCCAGCAGCCCAACCCACAGTCTGAACACTGAAGCTTTCTTT.

The chain has TRBV11-2 and TRBJ1-2; 9 positions agree with TRBD1. CDR3 size: 15 residues. Unmatched junction bases numbered 11, after V lost 4 bases and J lost 8 bases. In germline, CDR1 is SGHAT, CDR2 FQNNGV. CDR3 sequence: CASSSLRDRDGGYTF. The DNA for the CDR3 is TGTGCCAGCAGCTCTCTCCGGGACAGGGACGGCGGCTACACCTTC.

This chain links TRBV7-2 with TRBJ1-1; 9 bases map to TRBD1. Germline values: CDR1 SGHTA, CDR2 FQGNSA. V lost 2 bases, J lost 0 bases, and 10 bases stayed unmatched. The CDR3 is made up of 18 amino acids. The CDR3, as DNA: TGTGCCAGCAGCTTAAGAGCAGGGACAGGGACGCTGAACACTGAAGCTTTCTTT. It yields the protein CASSLRAGTGTLNTEAFF.

CDR3 residues: CAILSGTGVAKNIQYF. The CDR3 DNA sequence: TGTGCCATCCTGTCCGGGACAGGCGTAGCCAAAAACATTCAGTACTTC. J is TRBJ2-4 and V is TRBV5-4; 8 bases are shared with TRBD1. Germline V CDR1 and CDR2: SGHNT, YYREEE (reference sequence). The CDR3 has 16 amino acids. J gave up 0 bases and V 9 bases, and 11 bases lay outside the gene matches.

The chain combines TRBV29-1 with TRBJ1-2; 8 bases map to TRBD1. Germline loops: CDR1 SQVTM, CDR2 ANQGSEA. The CDR3 extends over 16 amino acids. Trimming at V came to 2 bases and at J to 8 bases, leaving 16 bases not matched to a gene. CDR3 sequence: CSVENFFGQGNDGYTF. The CDR3 DNA sequence: TGCAGCGTTGAAAATTTTTTTGGACAGGGTAATGACGGCTACACCTTC.

This clone has only one observation. The chain carries TRBV11-3 and TRBJ2-7; D may be TRBD1 (5 bases). The V end lost 5 bases, the J end lost 7 bases, and 15 bases lay between the germline ends. The CDR3 spans 13 residues. CDR1 and CDR2 (germline): SGHNT, YENEEA. The CDR3 region has the DNA TGTGCCAGCAGCACCGTAAAGGGGATGGAGCAGTACTTC. Its protein is CASSTVKGMEQYF.

This rearrangement joins TRBV10-3 to TRBJ1-6; no definite D call. The germline V and J ends were trimmed by 4 bases and 8 bases, with 15 bases remaining between them. The CDR3 consists of 15 residues. Germline V gene data show CDR1 as ENHRY and CDR2 as SYGVKD. CDR3 in DNA: TGTGCCATCAGTGGGTCTATAGCCTCGGATTCACCCCTCCACTTT. Its translation is CAISGSIASDSPLHF.

V usage is TRBV3-1 (or the pseudogene TRBV3-2) and J usage is TRBJ2-1, with a weak D call TRBD2 (7 bases). Germline V gives CDR1 LGHDT, CDR2 YNNKEL (reference sequence). The CDR3 totals 18 residues. Trimming removed 10 bases from V and 4 bases from J, with 29 bases in between. In DNA form, the CDR3 reads TGTGCCATCCCCACGGAGCCGGGGGGCCCCGCATTTTACAATGAGCAGTTCTTC. Amino acids: CAIPTEPGGPAFYNEQFF.

The chain couples TRBV18 to TRBJ1-2; TRBD1 agrees at 7 bases. Trimming removed 5 bases from V and 4 bases from J; junction bases left unmatched: 7. Germline V gene sequence: CDR1 KGHSH, CDR2 LQKENI. The CDR3 is 14 residues long. CDR3 residues: CASSDTGQVYGYTF. The CDR3 coding sequence is TGTGCCAGCTCAGATACAGGACAGGTCTATGGCTACACCTTC.

In its sample, this clone is medium-sized. For the CDR3, the DNA is TGCGCCAGCAGCCAAGACGGTGGAGGCCCAAATGAAGCTTTCTTT. Its protein is CASSQDGGGPNEAFF. This chain links TRBV4-1 with TRBJ1-1; D is undetermined. The V gene's germline CDR1 is MGHRA and CDR2 YSYEKL. V shed 0 bases and J shed 7 bases, with 15 bases lying between them. This CDR3 has 15 residues.

This chain uses TRBV6-6 with TRBJ2-3, with D perhaps TRBD1 (5 bases). CDR3 length: 12 amino acids. Germline assignment: CDR1 MNHNY and CDR2 SVGAGI (reference sequence). The ends were cut back, 5 bases at V and 4 bases at J, with 7 bases in the middle. CDR3 sequence: CASSPGPDTQYF. CDR3 DNA sequence: TGTGCCAGCAGTCCAGGGCCAGATACGCAGTATTTT.

V gene TRBV6-5 combines with J gene TRBJ1-2; D possibly corresponds to TRBD1 (6 bases). The CDR3 covers 14 residues. V lost 6 bases and J lost 7, with 18 bases in between. Germline assignment: CDR1 MNHEY and CDR2 SVGAGI. The CDR3 region is CASRWARGEGGYTF. CDR3 in DNA: TGTGCCAGCAGGTGGGCCAGGGGAGAAGGTGGCTACACCTTC.

The V and J genes are TRBV29-1 and TRBJ1-5, with 7 bases matching TRBD1. The CDR3 consists of 13 residues. J gave up 3 bases and V 4 bases, and 3 bases lay outside the gene matches. From germline, CDR1 is SQVTM and CDR2 ANQGSEA. The CDR3 region is CSVGDSFNQPQHF. The DNA of the CDR3 is TGCAGCGTTGGGGACAGCTTCAATCAGCCCCAGCATTTT.